A selection of T cell receptor beta chains follows, all from one sample in a study of cytomegalovirus exposure and HLA in healthy donors. Sequenced by immunoSEQ multiplex PCR; TCRdb stores in-frame clones only, minus some. The data show 60,000 to 80,000 clones, and the top ten clones hold approximately 5.4%. Sequencing was done on a sample of PBMCs. The receptors derive from a man in his forties or fifties in good health and CMV-seronegative. The CDR3 runs from the conserved cysteine through the conserved F or W. D genes are given only for firm matches. Clone size, where shown, is once, few, many, or a class for clones that have expanded.

.,TRBV7-9,.,TRBJ1-2,CASSSSLGAGGYTF,TGTGCCAGCAGCTCCTCGTTGGGGGCTGGTGGCTACACCTTC
.,TRBV6-5,.,TRBJ1-1,CASSSRRGAEAFF,TGTGCCAGCAGTTCCCGGAGGGGTGCTGAAGCTTTCTTT
TRBD2,TRBV27,medium-sized,TRBJ2-1,CASSRSSGRTDEQFF,TGTGCCAGCAGTCGCTCTAGCGGGAGGACGGATGAGCAGTTCTTC
.,TRBV7-9,.,TRBJ1-1,CASSASGTPNTEAFF,TGTGCCAGCAGCGCCTCTGGGACACCGAACACTGAAGCTTTCTTT
.,TRBV4-3,.,TRBJ1-2,CASSQEAGQNYGYTF,TGCGCCAGCAGCCAAGAGGCAGGGCAAAACTATGGCTACACCTTC
TRBD1,TRBV4-3,.,TRBJ2-7,CASSIGQGAYEQYF,TGCGCCAGCAGTATAGGACAGGGGGCTTACGAGCAGTACTTC
.,TRBV4-3,.,TRBJ1-6,CASSQDVVNSPLHF,TGCGCCAGCAGCCAAGATGTCGTAAATTCACCCCTCCACTTT
.,TRBV11-2,.,TRBJ1-4,CASSRTVATNEKLFF,TGTGCCAGCAGCCGGACAGTGGCAACTAATGAAAAACTGTTTTTT
.,TRBV6-5,.,TRBJ1-4,CASSYSGGAGEKLFF,TGTGCCAGCAGTTACTCAGGGGGGGCGGGCGAAAAACTGTTTTTT
TRBD2,TRBV25-1,.,TRBJ2-7,CASSVGLAGGSEQYF,TGTGCCAGCAGTGTTGGCCTAGCGGGAGGAAGCGAGCAGTACTTC
TRBD2,TRBV11-2,.,TRBJ2-1,CASIFGTSGTSSYNEQFF,TGTGCCAGCATTTTTGGGACTAGCGGTACGAGCTCCTACAATGAGCAGTTCTTC
TRBD2,TRBV5-5,.,TRBJ2-5,CASSLNPSSGEQYF,TGTGCCAGCAGCTTAAACCCATCTAGCGGGGAGCAGTACTTC
TRBD2,TRBV7-6,.,TRBJ2-1,CASSLLSGTIYNEQFF,TGTGCCAGCAGCCTTCTTTCGGGGACTATCTACAATGAGCAGTTCTTC
.,TRBV2,.,TRBJ2-7,CASKSGSNYEQYF,TGTGCCAGCAAATCCGGGTCCAACTACGAGCAGTACTTC
.,TRBV7-9,.,TRBJ2-3,CASSLGLAKADTQYF,TGTGCCAGCAGCTTAGGGCTAGCGAAAGCAGATACGCAGTATTTT
TRBD1,TRBV4-3,.,TRBJ1-1,CASSQGDRINTEAFF,TGCGCCAGCAGCCAAGGGGACAGAATAAACACTGAAGCTTTCTTT
TRBD1,TRBV4-3,.,TRBJ1-1,CASSRDRGREYTEAFF,TGCGCCAGCAGCCGGGACAGGGGCAGAGAGTACACTGAAGCTTTCTTT
TRBD2,TRBV9,.,TRBJ2-1,CASSSAGDHNEQFF,TGTGCCAGCAGCTCAGCGGGGGACCACAATGAGCAGTTCTTC
TRBD2,TRBV28,.,TRBJ2-3,CASSTLAGASADTQYF,TGTGCCAGCAGTACACTAGCGGGAGCGTCCGCAGATACGCAGTATTTT
.,TRBV5-6,.,TRBJ1-1,CASSPNFIMNTEAFF,TGTGCCAGCAGCCCTAATTTCATCATGAACACTGAAGCTTTCTTT
TRBD1,TRBV19,.,TRBJ2-7,CASSLQGAAYEQYF,TGTGCCAGTAGTCTACAGGGGGCTGCCTACGAGCAGTACTTC
TRBD2,TRBV28,.,TRBJ2-1,CASRTGLAGDNEQFF,TGTGCCAGCAGAACCGGACTAGCGGGAGACAATGAGCAGTTCTTC
TRBD1,TRBV6-1,.,TRBJ1-2,CASSENRGFDYGYTF,TGTGCCAGCAGTGAGAACAGGGGCTTCGACTATGGCTACACCTTC
TRBD1,TRBV14,.,TRBJ1-4,CASSPRGQDGEKLFF,TGTGCCAGCAGCCCCCGAGGACAGGATGGTGAAAAACTGTTTTTT
TRBD2,TRBV7-2,.,TRBJ2-2,CASSSPRGAGGLNTGELFF,TGTGCCAGCAGCTCCCCCCGGGGGGCGGGGGGGCTGAACACCGGGGAGCTGTTTTTT
.,TRBV20-1,.,TRBJ2-1,CSASRSIEQFF,TGCAGTGCTAGTCGTAGCATTGAGCAGTTCTTC
.,TRBV10-3,.,TRBJ2-2,CAISWQTGELFF,TGTGCCATCAGTTGGCAGACCGGGGAGCTGTTTTTT
TRBD1,TRBV18,.,TRBJ2-7,CASSPSRGTGKYEQYF,TGTGCCAGCTCCCCGAGCAGAGGGACAGGGAAATACGAGCAGTACTTC
.,TRBV9,.,TRBJ2-1,CASSPIRVYEQFF,TGTGCCAGCAGCCCAATTCGAGTGTATGAGCAGTTCTTC